This T cell receptor (beta chain) was identified during a study of T cells after yellow fever vaccination. Study-wide points: Reappearing after the booster were most of the clones from primary vaccination (roughly 96% CD4, approximately 89% CD8). FACS-sorted repertoires might harbor abundant contaminating clonotypes from the bulk population.

The sample holds a few counts of this clonotype. Antigen specificity is unknown. Conversion of TCR transcripts into cDNA relied on 5'RACE template switching, which added a universal primer site and UMIs. TCRdb independently ran MiXCR on the 5' RACE reads; one entry per CDR3 protein. The sample includes approximately 580,000 distinct CDR3 sequences, 17% of them seen just once. The CDR3 runs 15 residues. The V end was cut by 0 bases, the J end by 4 bases, with 12 bases between. Germline CDR1 is LGHNA and CDR2 is YSLEER. The source of this sequence is a man in his late teens or twenties who received the YFV17D yellow fever vaccine. The V and J genes are TRBV4-3 and TRBJ1-2; no firm D call. The sample here was PBMCs, taken about 5 days after the first yellow fever vaccination. CDR3 coding DNA: TGCGCCAGCAGCCAAGATCTGATGGTCACCTATGGCTACACCTTC. As protein: CASSQDLMVTYGYTF.